This TCR beta chain was sequenced in a study of OX40 agonist ivuxolimab in advanced cancers. Study-level points and caveats: Blood T cells, both CD4+ and CD8+, expanded clonally by week 6 at 0.1 to 3.0 mg/kg.

Only in-frame clones appear in the TCRdb table, and some are missing; sequencing was by immunoSEQ multiplex PCR. In the table there are fewer than 80,000 clones, about 82% of which are singletons. The ends lost 2 bases at V and 4 bases at J; junction bases unmatched: 5. This CDR3 has 15 amino acids. Germline-derived CDR1 and CDR2 are MNHNS and SASEGT. Regarding this clone: Its matching antigen is unknown.

The sequences come from CD4+ or CD8+ T cells sorted from blood, collected in a trial of the OX40 agonist ivuxolimab. The chain has TRBV6-1 and TRBJ1-2, with 9 positions matching TRBD1. The TCR sequence derives from an adult with an advanced solid tumor such as melanoma, head and neck, liver or kidney cancer. The CDR3 region has the DNA TGTGCCAGCAGTGAAATGGGACAGGGCATCTATGGCTACACCTTC. Encoded protein: CASSEMGQGIYGYTF.